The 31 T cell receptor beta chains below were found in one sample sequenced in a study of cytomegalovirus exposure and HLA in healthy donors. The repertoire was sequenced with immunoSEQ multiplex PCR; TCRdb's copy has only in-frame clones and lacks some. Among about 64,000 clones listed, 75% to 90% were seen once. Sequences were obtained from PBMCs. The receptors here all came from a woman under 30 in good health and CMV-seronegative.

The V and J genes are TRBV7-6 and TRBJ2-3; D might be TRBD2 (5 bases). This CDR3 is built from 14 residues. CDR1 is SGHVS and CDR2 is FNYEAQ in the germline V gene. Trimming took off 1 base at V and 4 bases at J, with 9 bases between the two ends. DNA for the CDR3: TGTGCCAGCAGCTTAGATGCTAGCCCAGATACGCAGTATTTT. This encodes CASSLDASPDTQYF.

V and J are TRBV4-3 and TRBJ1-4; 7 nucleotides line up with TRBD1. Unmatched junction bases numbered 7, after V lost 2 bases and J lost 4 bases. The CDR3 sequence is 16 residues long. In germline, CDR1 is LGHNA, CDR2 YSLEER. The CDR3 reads CASSQTPGQVNEKLFF. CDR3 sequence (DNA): TGCGCCAGCAGCCAAACTCCTGGACAGGTTAATGAAAAACTGTTTTTT.

The DNA of the CDR3 is TGTGCCAGCAGTAAGATGGGGGGGCGGTTCAGGGATGAGCAGTTCTTC. It encodes CASSKMGGRFRDEQFF. V gene TRBV11-2 combines with J gene TRBJ2-1; tentatively, D is TRBD2 (7 bases). The germline V gene encodes CDR1 SGHAT and CDR2 FQNNGV. Trimming removed 6 bases at V and 8 bases at J, with 23 bases between. This CDR3 spans 16 amino acids. The full variable domain, its missing parts supplied by reference TRBV11-2 and TRBJ2-1, is EAGVAQSPRYKIIEKRQSVAFWCNPISGHATLYWYQQILGQGPKLLIQFQNNGVVDDSQLPKDRFSAERLKGVDSTLKIQPAKLEDSAVYLCASSKMGGRFRDEQFFGPGTRLTVL.

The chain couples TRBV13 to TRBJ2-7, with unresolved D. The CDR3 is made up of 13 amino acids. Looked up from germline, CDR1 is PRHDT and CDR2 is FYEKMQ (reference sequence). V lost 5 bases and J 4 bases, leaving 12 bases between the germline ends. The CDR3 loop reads CASSRNWAYEQYF. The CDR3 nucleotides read TGTGCCAGCAGCCGAAACTGGGCGTACGAGCAGTACTTC.

The CDR3 region is CASSLAWDRGNQPQHF. The CDR3 DNA is TGTGCCAGCAGCTTAGCCTGGGACAGGGGCAATCAGCCCCAGCATTTT. The chain uses TRBV7-2 and TRBJ1-5, with 9 bases fitting TRBD1. Trimming removed 0 bases from V and 2 bases from J; junction bases left unmatched: 2. Germline lookup yields CDR1 SGHTA and CDR2 FQGNSA. The CDR3 totals 16 residues.

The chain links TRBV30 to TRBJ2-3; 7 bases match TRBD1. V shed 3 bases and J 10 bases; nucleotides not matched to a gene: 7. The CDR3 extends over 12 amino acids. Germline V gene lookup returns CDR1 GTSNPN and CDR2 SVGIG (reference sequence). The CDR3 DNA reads TGTGCCTGGAGCGCTAACAGGGGCTCGCAGTATTTT. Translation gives CAWSANRGSQYF.

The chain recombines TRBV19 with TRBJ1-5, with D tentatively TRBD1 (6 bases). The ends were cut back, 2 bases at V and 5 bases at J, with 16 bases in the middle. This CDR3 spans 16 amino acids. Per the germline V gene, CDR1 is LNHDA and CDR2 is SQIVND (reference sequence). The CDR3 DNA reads TGTGCCAGTAGTATATTACAGGGAATATTCGATCAGCCCCAGCATTTT. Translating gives CASSILQGIFDQPQHF. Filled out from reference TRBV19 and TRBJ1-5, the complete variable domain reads DGGITQSPKYLFRKEGQNVTLSCEQNLNHDAMYWYRQDPGQGLRLIYYSQIVNDFQKGDIAEGYSVSREKKESFPLTVTSAQKNPTAFYLCASSILQGIFDQPQHFGDGTRLSIL.

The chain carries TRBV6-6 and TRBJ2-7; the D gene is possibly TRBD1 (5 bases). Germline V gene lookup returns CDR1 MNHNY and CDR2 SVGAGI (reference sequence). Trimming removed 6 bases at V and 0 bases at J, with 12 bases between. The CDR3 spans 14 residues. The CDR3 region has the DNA TGTGCCAGCAGGCCCGACAGATACTCCTACGAGCAGTACTTC. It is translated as CASRPDRYSYEQYF.

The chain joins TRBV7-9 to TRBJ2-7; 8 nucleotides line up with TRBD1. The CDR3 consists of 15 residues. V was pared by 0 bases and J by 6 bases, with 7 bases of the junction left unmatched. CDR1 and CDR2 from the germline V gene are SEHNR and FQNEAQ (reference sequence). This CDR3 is CASSLADRVGPEQYF. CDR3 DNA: TGTGCCAGCAGCTTAGCGGACAGGGTCGGACCCGAGCAGTACTTC.

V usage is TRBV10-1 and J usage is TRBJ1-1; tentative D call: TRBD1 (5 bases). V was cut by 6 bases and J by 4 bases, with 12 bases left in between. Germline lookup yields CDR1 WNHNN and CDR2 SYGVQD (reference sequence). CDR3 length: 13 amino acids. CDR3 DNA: TGCGCCAGCAGCCTCGGGGGGGGCACTGAAGCTTTCTTT. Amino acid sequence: CASSLGGGTEAFF.

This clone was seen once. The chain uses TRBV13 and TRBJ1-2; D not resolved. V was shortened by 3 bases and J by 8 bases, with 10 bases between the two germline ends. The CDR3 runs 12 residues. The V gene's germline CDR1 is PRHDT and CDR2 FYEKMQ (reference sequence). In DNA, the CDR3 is TGTGCCAGCAGCTTCAGCCTGGAGGGCTACACCTTC. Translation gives CASSFSLEGYTF.

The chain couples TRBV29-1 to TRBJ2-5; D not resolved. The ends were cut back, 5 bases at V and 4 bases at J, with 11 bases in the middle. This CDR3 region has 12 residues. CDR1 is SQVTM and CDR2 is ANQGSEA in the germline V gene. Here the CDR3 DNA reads TGCAGCGTTACTTTCGCCCCAGAGACCCAGTACTTC. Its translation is CSVTFAPETQYF.

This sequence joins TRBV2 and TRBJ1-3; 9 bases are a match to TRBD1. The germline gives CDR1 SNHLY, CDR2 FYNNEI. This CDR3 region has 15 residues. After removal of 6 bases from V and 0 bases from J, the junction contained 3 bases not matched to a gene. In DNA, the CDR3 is TGTGCCAGCAGGGGACAGGGAGGCTCTGGAAACACCATATATTTT. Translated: CASRGQGGSGNTIYF.

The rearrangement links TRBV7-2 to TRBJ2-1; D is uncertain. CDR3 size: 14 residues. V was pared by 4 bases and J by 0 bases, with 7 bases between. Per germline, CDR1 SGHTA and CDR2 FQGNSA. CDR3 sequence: CASSSSSSYNEQFF. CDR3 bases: TGTGCCAGCAGCTCCTCGAGCTCCTACAATGAGCAGTTCTTC.

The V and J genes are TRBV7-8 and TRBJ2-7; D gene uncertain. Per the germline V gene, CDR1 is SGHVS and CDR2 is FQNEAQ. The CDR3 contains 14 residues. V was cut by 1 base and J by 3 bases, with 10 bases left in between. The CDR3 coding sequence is TGTGCCAGCAGCTTAGGTTTACAGCTCTACGAGCAGTACTTC. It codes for CASSLGLQLYEQYF.

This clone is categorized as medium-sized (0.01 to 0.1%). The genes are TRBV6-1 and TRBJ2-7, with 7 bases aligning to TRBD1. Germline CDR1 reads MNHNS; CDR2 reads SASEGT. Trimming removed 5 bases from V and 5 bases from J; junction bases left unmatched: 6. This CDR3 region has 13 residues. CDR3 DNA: TGTGCCAGCAGTAGGACAGGACGAGACGAGCAGTACTTC. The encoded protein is CASSRTGRDEQYF.

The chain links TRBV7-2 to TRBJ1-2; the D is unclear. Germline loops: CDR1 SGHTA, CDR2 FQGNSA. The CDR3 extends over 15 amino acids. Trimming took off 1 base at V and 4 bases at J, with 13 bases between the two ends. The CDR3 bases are TGTGCCAGCAGCTTAGGAGCCGCCCCCGGCTATGGCTACACCTTC. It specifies CASSLGAAPGYGYTF. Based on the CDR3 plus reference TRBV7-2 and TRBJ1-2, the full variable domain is GAGVSQSPSNKVTEKGKDVELRCDPISGHTALYWYRQSLGQGLEFLIYFQGNSAPDKSGLPSDRFSAERTGGSVSTLTIQRTQQEDSAVYLCASSLGAAPGYGYTFGSGTRLTVV.

The CDR3 nucleotides are TGTGCCAGCAGCTTAGGTTTTAGTCTAGCGGGAGTGTCGACAGATACGCAGTATTTT. It encodes CASSLGFSLAGVSTDTQYF. This chain connects TRBV7-6 to TRBJ2-3; 10 nucleotides agree with TRBD2. V dropped 1 base and J dropped 3; count of bases not matched to a gene: 13. Germline-derived CDR1 and CDR2 are SGHVS and FNYEAQ. The CDR3 sequence is 19 residues long.

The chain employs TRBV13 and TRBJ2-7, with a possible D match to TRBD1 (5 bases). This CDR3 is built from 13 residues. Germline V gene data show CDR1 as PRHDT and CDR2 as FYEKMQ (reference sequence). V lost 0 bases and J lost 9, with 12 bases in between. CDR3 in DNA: TGTGCCAGCAGCTTAGGGTTAGGGGATAGGCAGTACTTC. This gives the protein CASSLGLGDRQYF.

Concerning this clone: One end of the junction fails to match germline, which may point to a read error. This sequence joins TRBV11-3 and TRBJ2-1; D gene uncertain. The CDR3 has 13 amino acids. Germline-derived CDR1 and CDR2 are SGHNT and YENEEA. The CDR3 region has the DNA TGTGCCAGCAGCTTAGACGTTACGGCTAGTAAGATCTTC. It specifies CASSLDVTASKIF.

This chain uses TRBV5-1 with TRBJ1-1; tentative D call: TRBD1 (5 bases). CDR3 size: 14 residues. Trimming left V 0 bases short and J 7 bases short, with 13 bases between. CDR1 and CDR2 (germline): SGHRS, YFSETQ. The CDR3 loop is CASSLASGHFEAFF. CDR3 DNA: TGCGCCAGCAGCTTGGCTTCAGGGCACTTTGAAGCTTTCTTT.

The CDR3 bases are TGTGCCAGCAGCTTGGGGGCAAACACAGATACGCAGTATTTT. Its translation is CASSLGANTDTQYF. The chain uses TRBV7-2 and TRBJ2-3, with a possible D match to TRBD1 (6 bases). Germline loops: CDR1 SGHTA, CDR2 FQGNSA. The CDR3 covers 14 residues. V lost 3 bases to trimming and J lost 2 bases, with 9 bases between them.

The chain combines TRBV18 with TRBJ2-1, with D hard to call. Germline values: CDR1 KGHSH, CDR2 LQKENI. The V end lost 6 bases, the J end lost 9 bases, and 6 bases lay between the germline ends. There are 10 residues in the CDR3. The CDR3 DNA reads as TGTGCCAGCTCCGACATTGAGCAGTTCTTC. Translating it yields CASSDIEQFF.

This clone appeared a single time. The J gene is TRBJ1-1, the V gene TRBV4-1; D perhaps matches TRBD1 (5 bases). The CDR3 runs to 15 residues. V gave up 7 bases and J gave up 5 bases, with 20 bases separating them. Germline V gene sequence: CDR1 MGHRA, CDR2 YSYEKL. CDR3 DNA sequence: TGCGCCAGCACCAGCACAAGGGGTATGGGGACTGAAGCTTTCTTT. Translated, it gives CASTSTRGMGTEAFF.

The CDR3 region has the DNA TGTGCCATCAGTGAGCAGGGACAGGGGGCGAACACCGGGGAGCTGTTTTTT. Translated, it gives CAISEQGQGANTGELFF. The chain combines TRBV10-3 with TRBJ2-2; 11 bases are a match to TRBD1. J was trimmed by 0 bases and V by 2 bases; bases with no gene match: 2. Germline lookup yields CDR1 ENHRY and CDR2 SYGVKD. CDR3 size: 17 residues.

The CDR3 spells CASSKGELRREQFF. The CDR3 coding sequence is TGTGCCAGCAGCAAAGGGGAGTTACGGCGTGAGCAGTTCTTC. The gene calls are TRBV21-1 and TRBJ2-1; the D call of TRBD2 is as the table states it, not checked on the DNA. TRBV21-1 corresponds to a pseudogene. The CDR3 is made up of 14 amino acids.

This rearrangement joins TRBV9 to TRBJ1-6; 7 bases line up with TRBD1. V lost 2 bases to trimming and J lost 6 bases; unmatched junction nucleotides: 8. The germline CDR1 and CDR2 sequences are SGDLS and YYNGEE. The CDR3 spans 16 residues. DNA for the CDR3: TGTGCCAGCAGCGTCACAGGGGACCCCGTTAATTCACCCCTCCACTTT. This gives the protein CASSVTGDPVNSPLHF.

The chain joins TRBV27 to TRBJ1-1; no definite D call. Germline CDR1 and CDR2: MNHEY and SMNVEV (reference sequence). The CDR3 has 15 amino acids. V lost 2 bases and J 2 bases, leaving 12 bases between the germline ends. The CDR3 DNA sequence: TGTGCCAGCAGTTTACGGGTACGGAGTAACACTGAAGCTTTCTTT. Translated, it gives CASSLRVRSNTEAFF.

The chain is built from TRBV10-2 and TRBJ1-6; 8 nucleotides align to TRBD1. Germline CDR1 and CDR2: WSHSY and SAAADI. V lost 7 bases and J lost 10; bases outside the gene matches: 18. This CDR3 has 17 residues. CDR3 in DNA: TGCGCCAGCACCTCGCTAGGACAGGGTGACCTCGGATCACCCCTCCACTTT. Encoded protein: CASTSLGQGDLGSPLHF.

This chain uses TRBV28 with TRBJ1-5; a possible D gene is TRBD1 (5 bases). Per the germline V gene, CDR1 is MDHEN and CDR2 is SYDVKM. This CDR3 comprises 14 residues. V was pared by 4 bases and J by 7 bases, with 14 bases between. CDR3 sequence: CASSYGTFGQPQHF. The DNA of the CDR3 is TGTGCCAGCAGTTACGGGACTTTTGGACAGCCCCAGCATTTT.

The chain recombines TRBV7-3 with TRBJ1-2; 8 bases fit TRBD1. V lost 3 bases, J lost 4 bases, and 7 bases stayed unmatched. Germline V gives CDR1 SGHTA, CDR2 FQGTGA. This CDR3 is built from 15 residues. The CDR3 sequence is CASSLGPGGTYGYTF. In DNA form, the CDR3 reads TGTGCCAGCAGCTTGGGTCCAGGGGGCACCTATGGCTACACCTTC.